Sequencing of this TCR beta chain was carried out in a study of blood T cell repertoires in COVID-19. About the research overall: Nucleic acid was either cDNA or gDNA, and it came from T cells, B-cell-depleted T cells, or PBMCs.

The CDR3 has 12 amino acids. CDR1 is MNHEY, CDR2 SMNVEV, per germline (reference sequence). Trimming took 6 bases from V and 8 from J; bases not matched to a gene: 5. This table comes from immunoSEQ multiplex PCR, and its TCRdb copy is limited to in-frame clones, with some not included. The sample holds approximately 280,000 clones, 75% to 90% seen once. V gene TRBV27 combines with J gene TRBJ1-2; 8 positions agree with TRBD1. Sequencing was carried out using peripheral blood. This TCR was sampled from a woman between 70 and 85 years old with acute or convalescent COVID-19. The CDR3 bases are TGTGCCAGCAGACCGACAGGGGAAGGCTACACCTTC. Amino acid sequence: CASRPTGEGYTF.